The 10 T cell receptor beta chains presented below share a single source sample, sequenced in a study of shared clonotypes between healthy human individuals. Measured with immunoSEQ multiplex PCR; TCRdb has only the in-frame clones, and not every one. This table has some 900,000 clones, around 80% appearing once. Input material: memory CD4+ T cells sorted from blood. Specified subset: CD45RA-negative fraction. These receptors came from a man aged 18-30 years in good health.

This rearrangement joins TRBV30 to TRBJ1-3; TRBD1 might be the D (5 bases). Germline CDR1 and CDR2: GTSNPN and SVGIG (reference sequence). Deletions cut 3 bases from V and 1 base from J, with 13 bases between. This CDR3 is 15 amino acids long. CDR3 amino acids: CAWRTYGHSGNTIYF. CDR3 bases: TGTGCCTGGAGGACATACGGACATTCTGGAAACACCATATATTTT. The full variable domain, with the rest looked up from reference TRBV30 and TRBJ1-3, is SQTIHQWPATLVQPVGSPLSLECTVEGTSNPNLYWYRQAAGRGLQLLFYSVGIGQISSEVPQNLSASRPQDRQFILSSKKLLLSDSGFYLCAWRTYGHSGNTIYFGEGSWLTVV.

The chain joins TRBV5-1 to TRBJ2-7, with 8 positions matching TRBD1. The germline V gene has CDR1 SGHRS and CDR2 YFSETQ. The ends lost 1 base at V and 6 bases at J; junction bases unmatched: 12. The CDR3 consists of 16 residues. CDR3 coding DNA: TGCGCCAGCAGCTTGTTAGGACAGGGAACCATGAGCGAGCAGTACTTC. Its translation is CASSLLGQGTMSEQYF.

The chain employs TRBV6-1 and TRBJ2-3; D is undetermined. The length of the CDR3 is 12 residues. V lost 6 bases and J 2 bases, leaving 6 bases between the germline ends. The germline V gene has CDR1 MNHNS and CDR2 SASEGT. CDR3 loop: CASRQNTDTQYF. CDR3 DNA sequence: TGTGCCAGCAGGCAGAACACAGATACGCAGTATTTT.

This rearrangement joins TRBV18 to TRBJ1-6; TRBD1 matches at 9 bases. Germline-derived CDR1 and CDR2 are KGHSH and LQKENI. CDR3 size: 16 residues. V dropped 5 bases and J dropped 9; count of bases not matched to a gene: 11. CDR3 loop: CASSSVTGGAGSPLHF. In nucleotides, the CDR3 is TGTGCCAGCTCATCAGTAACAGGGGGCGCGGGTTCACCCCTCCACTTT.

The chain employs TRBV7-9 and TRBJ2-7, with 10 bases fitting TRBD1. This CDR3 comprises 15 residues. The ends lost 5 bases at V and 2 bases at J; junction bases unmatched: 6. The germline V gene has CDR1 SEHNR and CDR2 FQNEAQ (reference sequence). CDR3 DNA: TGTGCCAGCAGCGCAAGGGACAGGGGCGCCTACGAGCAGTACTTC. The encoded protein is CASSARDRGAYEQYF.

J is TRBJ1-1 and V is TRBV18, with D tentatively TRBD1 (5 bases). This CDR3 has 14 residues. The V gene lost 1 base and the J gene lost 5 bases, with 11 bases spanning the gap. Germline CDR1 KGHSH, CDR2 LQKENI. CDR3 nucleotides: TGTGCCAGCTCACCACAGGGCAGGGATACTGAAGCTTTCTTT. This translates into CASSPQGRDTEAFF.

J is TRBJ2-7 and V is TRBV27, with TRBD1 identical over 8 bases. Unmatched junction bases numbered 8, after V lost 5 bases and J lost 5 bases. Germline CDR1 reads MNHEY; CDR2 reads SMNVEV (reference sequence). The CDR3 has 14 amino acids. The CDR3 region is CASSRNGQGHEQYF. DNA of the CDR3: TGTGCCAGCAGTCGTAACGGACAGGGACACGAGCAGTACTTC.

The rearrangement uses TRBV9 and TRBJ2-2; D unclear. V was clipped by 3 bases and J by 6 bases, with 12 bases between them. CDR3 size: 14 residues. Germline-derived CDR1 and CDR2 are SGDLS and YYNGEE. The CDR3 reads CASSEAPFPGELFF. The CDR3 DNA sequence: TGTGCCAGCAGCGAGGCCCCTTTCCCCGGGGAGCTGTTTTTT.

This clone was observed a single time. The chain employs TRBV7-3 and TRBJ2-1; 9 bases are shared with TRBD1. The ends lost 5 bases at V and 8 bases at J; junction bases unmatched: 10. CDR3 size: 15 residues. Germline assignment: CDR1 SGHTA and CDR2 FQGTGA. For the CDR3, the DNA is TGTGCCAGCAGCGCGGGACAGGGTCCCCGGGATGAGCAGTTCTTC. Translating gives CASSAGQGPRDEQFF. The full variable domain, completed using reference TRBV7-3 and TRBJ2-1, is GAGVSQTPSNKVTEKGKYVELRCDPISGHTALYWYRQSLGQGPEFLIYFQGTGAADDSGLPNDRFFAVRPEGSVSTLKIQRTERGDSAVYLCASSAGQGPRDEQFFGPGTRLTVL.

Worth noting for this clone: Distinct nucleotide sequences in the sample also encode this CDR3. The genes are TRBV30 and TRBJ2-7; a possible D gene is TRBD2 (5 bases). V lost 0 bases and J lost 4, with 10 bases in between. The CDR3 has 13 amino acids. Germline V gene sequence: CDR1 GTSNPN, CDR2 SVGIG (reference sequence). The CDR3 nucleotides read TGTGCCTGGAGTGTACGATCGGGATACGAGCAGTACTTC. Protein product: CAWSVRSGYEQYF.